This entry lists 11 T cell receptor beta chains sequenced from one sample in a study of shared clonotypes between healthy human individuals (dated by TCRdb to 2018 to 2021). Receptors were amplified or captured by the immunoSEQ multiplex PCR assay. The immuneACCESS repertoire file appears here via TCRdb, limited to in-frame rearrangements. These files lack a portion of the clones; in checked studies, under half of the deficit traces to unresolved V genes, and the cause of the others is not known. The sample yields 2 million to 2.5 million clones; 93% were counted once. The biggest ten clones account for 1.5% to 2% of the sample. CD8 naive samples consisted of CD45RO-negative cells that were positively selected for CCR7, yielding a CD45RA+CCR7+ population without TemRA cells. Material for sequencing was naive CD8+ T cells from PBMCs. Taken with the paper, the label for cell subset or site translates to: CD45RA+CCR7+. Receptor source: a man between 18 and 35 years old in good health. Some clones in this sample may be carry-over from other donors' samples.

This clone was detected only once. The genes are TRBV6-5 and TRBJ2-3; 7 bases match TRBD2. Losses at the gene ends were 2 bases for V and 1 base for J; bases not matched to a gene: 6. Germline V lookup: CDR1 MNHEY, CDR2 SVGAGI. The CDR3 sequence is 16 residues long. The CDR3 DNA reads TGTGCCAGCAGTTACCGCCGGGGGGTTGGCACAGATACGCAGTATTTT. Amino acids: CASSYRRGVGTDTQYF.

The chain links TRBV5-6 to TRBJ1-4; 9 nucleotides match TRBD1. This CDR3 region has 15 residues. Per the germline V gene, CDR1 is SGHDT and CDR2 is YYEEEE. Losses at the gene ends were 4 bases for V and 4 bases for J; bases not matched to a gene: 5. The CDR3 DNA is TGTGCCAGCAGCCGGGACAGGGACGGTAATGAAAAACTGTTTTTT. Encoded protein: CASSRDRDGNEKLFF.

V is TRBV5-6 and J is TRBJ1-3, with TRBD1 matching over 9 bases. V gave up 0 bases and J gave up 8 bases; unmatched junction bases: 6. Germline CDR1 reads SGHDT; CDR2 reads YYEEEE. The CDR3 length is 15 residues. The CDR3 spells CASSLGQGVWDTIYF. The DNA for the CDR3 is TGTGCCAGCAGCTTGGGACAGGGGGTTTGGGACACCATATATTTT.

The chain recombines TRBV27 with TRBJ1-5, with 9 bases that match TRBD1. The CDR3 is 18 amino acids. Germline V CDR1 and CDR2: MNHEY, SMNVEV (reference sequence). V lost 6 bases and J lost 1; bases outside the gene matches: 13. CDR3 coding DNA: TGTGCCAGCAGCCCATATTCCACAGGGGGCGAGAGCAATCAGCCCCAGCATTTT. Amino acids: CASSPYSTGGESNQPQHF.

This chain connects TRBV9 to TRBJ2-3, with 12 bases matching TRBD2. CDR1 SGDLS and CDR2 YYNGEE come from the germline V gene. The CDR3 contains 16 residues. V lost 1 base, J lost 4 bases, and 4 bases stayed unmatched. The CDR3 region is CASSVSTSGSPDTQYF. The CDR3 DNA follows: TGTGCCAGCAGCGTATCGACTAGCGGGAGTCCAGATACGCAGTATTTT.

The rearrangement joins TRBV7-9 to TRBJ2-5; tentative D call: TRBD2 (6 bases). The V end lost 1 base, the J end lost 0 bases, and 9 bases lay between the germline ends. The germline V gene has CDR1 SEHNR and CDR2 FQNEAQ (reference sequence). The CDR3 is 15 residues long. The CDR3 DNA reads as TGTGCCAGCAGCTTAGGGGACTGGAACCAAGAGACCCAGTACTTC. It translates to CASSLGDWNQETQYF.

The V and J genes are TRBV2 and TRBJ2-7, with TRBD1 identical over 8 bases. The CDR3 spans 13 residues. After removal of 4 bases from V and 12 bases from J, the junction contained 11 bases not matched to a gene. CDR1 and CDR2 from the germline V gene are SNHLY and FYNNEI. This CDR3 is CASSVFGDRYTYF. The CDR3, as DNA: TGTGCCAGCAGTGTGTTCGGGGACAGGTATACGTACTTC.

V and J are TRBV19 and TRBJ2-7, with 7 bases fitting TRBD1. CDR1 and CDR2 from the germline V gene are LNHDA and SQIVND (reference sequence). The CDR3 covers 14 residues. The V and J ends lost 6 bases and 5 bases, in that order; junction bases with no gene match: 10. The CDR3 reads CASSLPGQFNEQYF. For the CDR3, the DNA is TGTGCCAGTAGCCTACCGGGACAGTTCAACGAGCAGTACTTC.

This clone has a handful of counts. The chain has TRBV27 and TRBJ2-5; 11 positions match TRBD2. This CDR3 contains 18 residues. The germline CDR1 and CDR2 sequences are MNHEY and SMNVEV (reference sequence). V lost 6 bases, J lost 4 bases, and 16 bases stayed unmatched. CDR3 region: CASSPIGTSGSEGETQYF. CDR3 nucleotide sequence: TGTGCCAGCAGCCCAATCGGGACTAGCGGTTCCGAGGGAGAGACCCAGTACTTC.

A word on this clone: This sample also contains other DNA sequences that code for the same CDR3. The J gene is TRBJ2-1, the V gene TRBV7-3; 7 nucleotides agree with TRBD2. This CDR3 contains 16 residues. Germline V gene data show CDR1 as SGHTA and CDR2 as FQGTGA. J gave up 0 bases and V 0 bases, and 2 bases lay outside the gene matches. The CDR3 loop reads CASSLTGGSSYNEQFF. The DNA of the CDR3 is TGTGCCAGCAGCTTAACGGGAGGGAGCTCCTACAATGAGCAGTTCTTC.

The chain joins TRBV7-9 to TRBJ1-2; 10 bases agree with TRBD1. The V gene end was trimmed by 5 bases and the J gene end by 6 bases; junction bases not matched to a gene: 12. This CDR3 contains 16 residues. Per the germline V gene, CDR1 is SEHNR and CDR2 is FQNEAQ (reference sequence). CDR3 nucleotide sequence: TGTGCCAGCAGCCCCCCTAGGGGGACAGGGGAGAATGGCTACACCTTC. Translating it yields CASSPPRGTGENGYTF.